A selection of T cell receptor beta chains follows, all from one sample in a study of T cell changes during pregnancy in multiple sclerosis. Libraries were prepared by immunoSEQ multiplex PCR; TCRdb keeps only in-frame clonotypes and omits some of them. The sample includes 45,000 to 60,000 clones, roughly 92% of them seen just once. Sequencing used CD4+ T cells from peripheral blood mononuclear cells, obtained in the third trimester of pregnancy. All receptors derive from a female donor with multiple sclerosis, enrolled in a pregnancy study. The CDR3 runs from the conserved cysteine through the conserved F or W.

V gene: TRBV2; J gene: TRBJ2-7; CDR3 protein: CASSWGTEPYEQYF
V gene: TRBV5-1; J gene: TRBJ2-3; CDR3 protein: CASSTEGSTDTQYF
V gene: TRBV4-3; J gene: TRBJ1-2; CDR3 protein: CASRRGQDSGYTF
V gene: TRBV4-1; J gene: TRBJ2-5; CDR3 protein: CASSQIPSSGQETQYF
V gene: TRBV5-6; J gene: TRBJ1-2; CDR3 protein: CASSPTDRPNYGYTF
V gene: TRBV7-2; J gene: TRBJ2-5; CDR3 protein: CASSLALGEAGKETQYF
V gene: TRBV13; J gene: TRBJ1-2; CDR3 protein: CASSFRGLDGYTF
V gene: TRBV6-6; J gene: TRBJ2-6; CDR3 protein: CASTRDGTNVLTF
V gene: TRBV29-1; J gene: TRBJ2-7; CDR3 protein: CSVGGLVSSEQYF
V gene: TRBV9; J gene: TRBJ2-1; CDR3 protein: CASSVSPMGGGNEQFF
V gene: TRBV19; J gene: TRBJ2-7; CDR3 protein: CASSLTGGYEQYF
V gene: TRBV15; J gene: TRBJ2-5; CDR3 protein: CATSRQRGGGGETQYF
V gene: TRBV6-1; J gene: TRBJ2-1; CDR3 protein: CASDSSYNEQFF
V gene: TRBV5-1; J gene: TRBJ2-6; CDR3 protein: CASSLEPGANVLTF
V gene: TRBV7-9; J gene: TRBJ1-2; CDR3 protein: CASSHSGSNYGYTF
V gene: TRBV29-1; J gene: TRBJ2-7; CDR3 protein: CSVSRTGREQYF
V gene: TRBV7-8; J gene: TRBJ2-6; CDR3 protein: CASSTTRPGTRSNSGANVLTF
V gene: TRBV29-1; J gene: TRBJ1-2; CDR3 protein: CSAQQGAYGYTF
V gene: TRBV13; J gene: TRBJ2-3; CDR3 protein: CASSHLATQDTQYF
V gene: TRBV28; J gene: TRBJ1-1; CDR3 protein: CASGPGSMNTEAFF
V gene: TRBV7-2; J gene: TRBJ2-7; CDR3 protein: CASSNGQGASYEQYF
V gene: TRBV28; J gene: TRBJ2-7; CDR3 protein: CASVSGASYEQYF
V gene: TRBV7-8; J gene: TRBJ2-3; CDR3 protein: CASSWRSSITDTQYF
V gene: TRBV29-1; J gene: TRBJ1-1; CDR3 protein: CSVPGQGNTEAFF
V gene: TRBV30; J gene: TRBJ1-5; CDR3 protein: CAWSAGTGMANQPQHF
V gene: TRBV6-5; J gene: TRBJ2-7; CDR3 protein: CASSYGAATKNYEQYF
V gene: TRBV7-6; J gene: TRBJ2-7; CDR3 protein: CASSLGGSGGTYEQYF
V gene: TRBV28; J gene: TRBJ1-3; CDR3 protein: CASSPPAASGNTIYF
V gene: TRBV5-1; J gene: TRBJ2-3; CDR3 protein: CASSLGDRVSDTQYF
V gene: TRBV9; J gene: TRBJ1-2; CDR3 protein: CASSVGTLGGYTF
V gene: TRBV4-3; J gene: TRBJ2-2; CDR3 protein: CASSTMTRTGHTGELFF
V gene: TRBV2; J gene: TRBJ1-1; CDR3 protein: CASSEPGGITEAFF
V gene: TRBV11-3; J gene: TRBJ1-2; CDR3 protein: CASSTAGTGYGYTF
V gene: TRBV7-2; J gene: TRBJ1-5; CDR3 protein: CASSLPSSGLTNQPQHF
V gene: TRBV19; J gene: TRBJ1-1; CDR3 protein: CASSLEMNTEAFF
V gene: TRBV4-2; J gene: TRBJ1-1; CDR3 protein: CASSQDLRDRTYTEAFF
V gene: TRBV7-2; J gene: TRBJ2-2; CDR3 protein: CASSSIQGAGELFF
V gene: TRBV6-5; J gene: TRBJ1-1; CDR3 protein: CASSYSYRVNTEAFF
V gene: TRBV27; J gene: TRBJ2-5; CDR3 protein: CASSYQSPGPIKGETQYF
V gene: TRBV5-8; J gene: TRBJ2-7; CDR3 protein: CASSHGTGVVSEQYF
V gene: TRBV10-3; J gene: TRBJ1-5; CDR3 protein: CAITHRGGAGNQPQHF
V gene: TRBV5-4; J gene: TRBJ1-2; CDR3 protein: CASSLDSWQGIGYTF
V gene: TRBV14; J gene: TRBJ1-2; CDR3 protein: CASSPKQGSGYTF
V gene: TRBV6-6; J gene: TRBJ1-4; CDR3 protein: CASRIGTNEKLFF
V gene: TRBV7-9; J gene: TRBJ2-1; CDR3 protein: CASSKGLAGGPGYNEQFF
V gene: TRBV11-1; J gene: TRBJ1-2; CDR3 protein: CASRPALEGYGYTF
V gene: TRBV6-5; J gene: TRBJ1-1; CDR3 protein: CASSYSVRNTEAFF
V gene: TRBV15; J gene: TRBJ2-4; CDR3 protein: CATSQGRGLAKNIQYF
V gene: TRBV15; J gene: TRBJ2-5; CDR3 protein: CATSRVRGSEETQYF
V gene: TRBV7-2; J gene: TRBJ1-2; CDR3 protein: CASSFGRVTYGYTF
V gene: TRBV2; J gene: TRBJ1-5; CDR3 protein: CASSENGPNQPQHF
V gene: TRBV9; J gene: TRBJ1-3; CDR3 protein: CASSVSQGPGNTIYF
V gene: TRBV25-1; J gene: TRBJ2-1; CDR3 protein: CASSPGGPYNEQFF
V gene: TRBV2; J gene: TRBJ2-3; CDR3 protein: CASGRDRGTSTDTQYF
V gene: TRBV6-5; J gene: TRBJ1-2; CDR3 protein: CASSYFQHSYGYTF
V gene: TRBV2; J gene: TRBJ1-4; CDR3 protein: CASRPQGEEKLFF